The clone carrying this T cell receptor beta chain showed up just once. Original analysis: Reference gene primer amplification in the assay estimated nucleated cell counts. Clones were sequenced by immunoSEQ multiplex PCR, and TCRdb holds only the in-frame ones, with some missing. The DNA gave D and trimming, while V, J and clone size come from that table. Of some 150,000 clones listed, roughly 85% are singletons. These data come from a study of blood T cell repertoires in COVID-19. The TCR comes from a human donor with acute or convalescent COVID-19. The donor label of this sample is uncertain. Sequences were obtained from peripheral blood.

The CDR3 DNA is TGTGCCAGCAGTCAACCCAAACCGGGGACAGGGTCTTGGTATGGCTACACCTTC. Its protein product is CASSQPKPGTGSWYGYTF. The V and J genes are TRBV28 and TRBJ1-2, with TRBD1 matching 9 bases. The CDR3 runs to 18 residues. Per germline, CDR1 MDHEN and CDR2 SYDVKM. The V segment lost 5 bases and the J segment 5 bases; nucleotides outside the gene matches: 18.